The T cell receptor beta chain described here comes from a study of T cell changes during pregnancy in multiple sclerosis. With respect to this clone: Distinct nucleotide sequences in the sample also encode this CDR3.

CDR1 is MNHEY and CDR2 is SVGAGI in the germline V gene. The CDR3 is 13 amino acids. V shed 0 bases and J shed 4 bases, with 4 bases lying between them. Data came from immunoSEQ multiplex PCR; TCRdb stores just in-frame clones and leaves some out. Of about 68,000 clones in the sample, about 89% were seen once. The chain couples TRBV6-5 to TRBJ1-5; D is uncertain. The receptor was isolated from a female donor with multiple sclerosis, enrolled in a pregnancy study. Source: peripheral blood, taken in the second trimester of pregnancy. The CDR3 nucleotides read TGTGCCAGCAGTTACTCCCAGAATCAGCCCCAGCATTTT. Protein product: CASSYSQNQPQHF.